This T cell receptor (beta chain) stems from a study of blood T cell repertoires in COVID-19. Sequenced by immunoSEQ multiplex PCR; TCRdb stores in-frame clones only, minus some. This sample has around 260,000 clones, with 84% found just once. With 4 bases removed from V and 5 bases from J, the gap between germline ends came to 17 bases. Per the germline V gene, CDR1 is LGHNA and CDR2 is YNFKEQ. This CDR3 is built from 15 residues. This rearrangement joins TRBV4-2 to TRBJ1-2, with D possibly matching TRBD1 (6 bases). This TCR was recovered from a man in his fifties or sixties with acute or convalescent COVID-19. The sample was peripheral blood. CDR3: CASSPEVGGRYGYTF. DNA for the CDR3: TGTGCCAGCAGCCCAGAGGTCGGGGGGCGGTATGGCTACACCTTC.